A selection of T cell receptor beta chains follows, all from one sample in a study of Graves' ophthalmopathy and Graves' hyperthyroidism. TCRdb fed the multiplex PCR reads into MiXCR, producing one record per CDR3 protein. The sample includes 170,000 or so distinct CDR3 sequences, less than 45% of them seen just once. The sequencing input was peripheral blood. The receptors originated from a middle-aged woman with Graves' ophthalmopathy. The CDR3 runs from the conserved cysteine through the conserved F or W. Fields, in order: V gene, J gene, clone size, D gene, CDR3 DNA, CDR3 protein. D genes are given only for firm matches. Size tells how often a clone was seen (once, few, many) or the class of an expanded clone, and some rows leave it out.

V gene: TRBV20-1
J gene: TRBJ2-7
clone size: many
D gene: -
CDR3 DNA: TGCAGTGCTAGATTTGCGGGACCCTCCTACGAGCAGTACTTC
CDR3 protein: CSARFAGPSYEQYF

V gene: TRBV5-1
J gene: TRBJ1-2
clone size: many
D gene: -
CDR3 DNA: TGCGCCAGCAGCTTGGGCGGCCGGATGACAACTTATGGCTACACCTTC
CDR3 protein: CASSLGGRMTTYGYTF

V gene: TRBV12-3/TRBV12-4
J gene: TRBJ1-1
clone size: many
D gene: TRBD1
CDR3 DNA: TGTGCCAGCACCCGAGGACAGGAGTTTTCGTACACTGAAGCTTTCTTT
CDR3 protein: CASTRGQEFSYTEAFF

V gene: TRBV29-1
J gene: TRBJ2-7
clone size: many
D gene: -
CDR3 DNA: TGCAGCGTTGAAGATCCTAAGGCCTACGAGCAGTACTTC
CDR3 protein: CSVEDPKAYEQYF

V gene: TRBV19
J gene: TRBJ2-7
clone size: -
D gene: TRBD2
CDR3 DNA: TGTGCCAGCGAGGGCGGGAGCGACGAGCAGTACTTC
CDR3 protein: CASEGGSDEQYF

V gene: TRBV10-3
J gene: TRBJ2-7
clone size: many
D gene: TRBD1
CDR3 DNA: TGTGCCATCAGTGAGGACAGGGGGCGTGAGCAGTACTTC
CDR3 protein: CAISEDRGREQYF

V gene: TRBV7-2
J gene: TRBJ2-5
clone size: few
D gene: TRBD1
CDR3 DNA: TGTGCCAGCAGGAGACAGGGGGAACTCCAAGAGACCCAGTACTTC
CDR3 protein: CASRRQGELQETQYF

V gene: TRBV20-1
J gene: TRBJ2-7
clone size: -
D gene: -
CDR3 DNA: TGCAGTGCTAGCAAAGGGCGGCGGTCCCGATTCTACGAGCAGTACTTC
CDR3 protein: CSASKGRRSRFYEQYF

V gene: TRBV12-3/TRBV12-4
J gene: TRBJ1-1
clone size: many
D gene: -
CDR3 DNA: TGTGCCATGCGTCCCCCGGGGCTTGGCACTGAAGCTTTCTTT
CDR3 protein: CAMRPPGLGTEAFF

V gene: TRBV19
J gene: TRBJ2-7
clone size: many
D gene: -
CDR3 DNA: TGTGCCAGTAGTAGAGACCCGGGACTGTCCTACGAGCAGTACTTC
CDR3 protein: CASSRDPGLSYEQYF

V gene: TRBV7-9
J gene: TRBJ1-1
clone size: -
D gene: -
CDR3 DNA: TGTGCCAGCGCGACGGAGGCTGAAGCTTTCTTT
CDR3 protein: CASATEAEAFF

V gene: TRBV9
J gene: TRBJ2-2
clone size: many
D gene: -
CDR3 DNA: TGTGCCAGCAGCGTAGCTGGGGGATACACCGGGGAGCTGTTTTTT
CDR3 protein: CASSVAGGYTGELFF

V gene: TRBV5-1
J gene: TRBJ2-7
clone size: many
D gene: TRBD1
CDR3 DNA: TGCGCCAGCAGCTGGACAGGGGACACCTACGAGCAGTACTTC
CDR3 protein: CASSWTGDTYEQYF

V gene: TRBV6-1
J gene: TRBJ2-5
clone size: many
D gene: -
CDR3 DNA: TGTGCCAGCAGTGACTCGAAGACCCAGTACTTC
CDR3 protein: CASSDSKTQYF

V gene: TRBV27
J gene: TRBJ1-1
clone size: many
D gene: TRBD1
CDR3 DNA: TGTGCCAGCAGTTTATACCCCACAGGGGTGAACACTGAAGCTTTCTTT
CDR3 protein: CASSLYPTGVNTEAFF

V gene: TRBV6-5
J gene: TRBJ2-7
clone size: many
D gene: -
CDR3 DNA: TGTGCCAGCAGAAAACAGGGTAGGGGCCTCTACGAGCAGTACTTC
CDR3 protein: CASRKQGRGLYEQYF

V gene: TRBV12-3/TRBV12-4
J gene: TRBJ2-5
clone size: many
D gene: TRBD2
CDR3 DNA: TGTGCCAGCAGTTTGCTTAGCGGGGGGGGAGAGACCCAGTACTTC
CDR3 protein: CASSLLSGGGETQYF

V gene: TRBV6-1
J gene: TRBJ2-7
clone size: many
D gene: -
CDR3 DNA: TGTGCCAGCGGTACCTACTACGAGCAGTACTTC
CDR3 protein: CASGTYYEQYF

V gene: TRBV12-3/TRBV12-4
J gene: TRBJ2-7
clone size: few
D gene: TRBD2
CDR3 DNA: TGTGCCAGCAGTTTAGCGATGGGACTAGCGATAAGCGAGCAGTACTTC
CDR3 protein: CASSLAMGLAISEQYF

V gene: TRBV12-3/TRBV12-4
J gene: TRBJ1-5
clone size: -
D gene: -
CDR3 DNA: TGTGCCAGCAGCCTTCAGGTCCTAGGGAGTCAGCCCCAGCATTTT
CDR3 protein: CASSLQVLGSQPQHF

V gene: TRBV7-2
J gene: TRBJ2-7
clone size: many
D gene: TRBD1
CDR3 DNA: TGTGCCAGCAGCCAGGACAGGGGGTACGAGCAGTACTTC
CDR3 protein: CASSQDRGYEQYF

V gene: TRBV6-2/TRBV6-3
J gene: TRBJ2-5
clone size: -
D gene: -
CDR3 DNA: TGTGCCAGCAGTAACTCCATGGAGACCCAGTACTTC
CDR3 protein: CASSNSMETQYF

V gene: TRBV12-3/TRBV12-4
J gene: TRBJ1-5
clone size: once
D gene: TRBD1
CDR3 DNA: TGTGCCAGCAGTCGGACAGGGGGTGACTATCAGCCCCAGCATTTT
CDR3 protein: CASSRTGGDYQPQHF

V gene: TRBV7-3
J gene: TRBJ2-7
clone size: many
D gene: TRBD2
CDR3 DNA: TGTGCCAGCAGCTTAGCTTTAGCACTAGCGGGAGCCGAGCAGTACTTC
CDR3 protein: CASSLALALAGAEQYF

V gene: TRBV30
J gene: TRBJ2-2
clone size: many
D gene: TRBD2
CDR3 DNA: TGTGCCTGCGACATAGCGGGGAACACCGGGGAGCTGTTTTTT
CDR3 protein: CACDIAGNTGELFF

V gene: TRBV6-5
J gene: TRBJ1-6
clone size: many
D gene: -
CDR3 DNA: TGTGCCAGCAGTATAGACAGAAATAATTCACCCCTCCACTTT
CDR3 protein: CASSIDRNNSPLHF

V gene: TRBV12-3/TRBV12-4
J gene: TRBJ1-6
clone size: -
D gene: -
CDR3 DNA: TGTGCCAGCAGTTTCCAGGGTTCTGATTCACCCCTCCACTTT
CDR3 protein: CASSFQGSDSPLHF

V gene: TRBV7-9
J gene: TRBJ2-5
clone size: many
D gene: -
CDR3 DNA: TGTGCCAGCAGCTTAGCGCGGGAAAGTTTTACCCATGAGACCCAGTACTTC
CDR3 protein: CASSLARESFTHETQYF

V gene: TRBV12-3/TRBV12-4
J gene: TRBJ1-3
clone size: many
D gene: -
CDR3 DNA: TGTGCCAGCAGTTTAGGGGACGCTGGAAACACCATATATTTT
CDR3 protein: CASSLGDAGNTIYF